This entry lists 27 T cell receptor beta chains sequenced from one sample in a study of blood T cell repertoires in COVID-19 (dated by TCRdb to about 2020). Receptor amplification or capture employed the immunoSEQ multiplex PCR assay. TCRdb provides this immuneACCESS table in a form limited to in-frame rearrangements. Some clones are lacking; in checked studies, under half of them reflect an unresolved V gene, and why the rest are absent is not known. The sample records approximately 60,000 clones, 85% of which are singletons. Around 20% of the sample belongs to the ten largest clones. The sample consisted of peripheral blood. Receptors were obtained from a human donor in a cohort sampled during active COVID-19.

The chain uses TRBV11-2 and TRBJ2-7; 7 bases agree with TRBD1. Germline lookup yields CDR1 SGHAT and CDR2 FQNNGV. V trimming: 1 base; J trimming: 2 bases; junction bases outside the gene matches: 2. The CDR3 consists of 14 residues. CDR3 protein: CASSLGQGPYEQYF. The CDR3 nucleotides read TGTGCCAGCAGCTTAGGACAGGGTCCCTACGAGCAGTACTTC.

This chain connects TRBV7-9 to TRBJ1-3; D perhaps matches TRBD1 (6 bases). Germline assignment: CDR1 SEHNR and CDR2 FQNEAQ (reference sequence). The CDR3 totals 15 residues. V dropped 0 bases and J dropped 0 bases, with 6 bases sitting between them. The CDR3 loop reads CASSLADSSGNTIYF. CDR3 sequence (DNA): TGTGCCAGCAGCTTAGCGGACAGCTCTGGAAACACCATATATTTT.

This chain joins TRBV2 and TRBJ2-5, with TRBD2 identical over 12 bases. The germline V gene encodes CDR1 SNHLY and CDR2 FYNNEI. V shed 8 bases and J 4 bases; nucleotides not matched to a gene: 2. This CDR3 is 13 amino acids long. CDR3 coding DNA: TGTGCCAGCTCTAGCGGGGGGGCAGAGACCCAGTACTTC. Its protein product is CASSSGGAETQYF.

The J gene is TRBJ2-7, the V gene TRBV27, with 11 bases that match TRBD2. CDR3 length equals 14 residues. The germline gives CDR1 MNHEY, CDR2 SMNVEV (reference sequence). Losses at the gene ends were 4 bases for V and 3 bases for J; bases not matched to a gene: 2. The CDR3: CASSSGTSGYEQYF. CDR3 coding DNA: TGTGCCAGCAGTTCCGGGACTAGCGGCTACGAGCAGTACTTC.

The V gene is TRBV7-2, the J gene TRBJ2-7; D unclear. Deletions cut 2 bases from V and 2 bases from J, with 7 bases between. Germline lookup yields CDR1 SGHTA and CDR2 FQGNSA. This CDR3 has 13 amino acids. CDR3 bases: TGTGCCAGCAGCTTAAACAGACCCTACGAGCAGTACTTC. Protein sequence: CASSLNRPYEQYF.

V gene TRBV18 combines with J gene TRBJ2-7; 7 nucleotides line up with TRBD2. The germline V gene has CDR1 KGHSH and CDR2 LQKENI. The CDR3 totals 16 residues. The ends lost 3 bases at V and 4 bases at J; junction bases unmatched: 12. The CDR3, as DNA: TGTGCCAGCTCACCGCCAAGCGGGGTGACCCCATACGAGCAGTACTTC. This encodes CASSPPSGVTPYEQYF.

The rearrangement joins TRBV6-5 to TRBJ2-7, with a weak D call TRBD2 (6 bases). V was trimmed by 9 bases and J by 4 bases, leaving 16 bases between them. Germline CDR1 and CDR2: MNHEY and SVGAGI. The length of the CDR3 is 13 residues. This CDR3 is CARLRGARYEQYF. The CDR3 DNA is TGTGCCAGGCTGCGCGGGGCTCGGTACGAGCAGTACTTC.

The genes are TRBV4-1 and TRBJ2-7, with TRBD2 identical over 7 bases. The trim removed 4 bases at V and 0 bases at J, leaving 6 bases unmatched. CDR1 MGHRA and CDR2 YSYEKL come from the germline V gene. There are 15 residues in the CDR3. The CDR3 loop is CASSPTGGSSYEQYF. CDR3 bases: TGCGCCAGCAGCCCGACGGGGGGAAGCTCCTACGAGCAGTACTTC.

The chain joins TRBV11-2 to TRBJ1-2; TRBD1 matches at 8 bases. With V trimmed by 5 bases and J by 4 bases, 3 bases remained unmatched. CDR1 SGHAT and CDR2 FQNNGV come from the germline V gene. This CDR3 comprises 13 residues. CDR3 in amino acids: CASSTGTGYGYTF. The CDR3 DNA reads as TGTGCCAGCAGCACCGGGACAGGCTATGGCTACACCTTC. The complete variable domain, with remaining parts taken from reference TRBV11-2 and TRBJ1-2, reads EAGVAQSPRYKIIEKRQSVAFWCNPISGHATLYWYQQILGQGPKLLIQFQNNGVVDDSQLPKDRFSAERLKGVDSTLKIQPAKLEDSAVYLCASSTGTGYGYTFGSGTRLTVV.

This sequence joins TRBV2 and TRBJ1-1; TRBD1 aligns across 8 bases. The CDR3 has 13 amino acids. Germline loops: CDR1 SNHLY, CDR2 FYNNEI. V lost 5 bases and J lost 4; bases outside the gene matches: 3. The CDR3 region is CASSTGGLTEAFF. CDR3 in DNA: TGTGCCAGCAGTACAGGGGGTCTCACTGAAGCTTTCTTT.

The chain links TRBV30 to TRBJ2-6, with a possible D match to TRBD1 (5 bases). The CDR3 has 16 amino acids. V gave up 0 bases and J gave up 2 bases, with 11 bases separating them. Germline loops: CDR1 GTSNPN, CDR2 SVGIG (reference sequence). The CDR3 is CAWSVLRVAGANVLTF. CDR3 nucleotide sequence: TGTGCCTGGAGTGTACTCAGGGTAGCTGGGGCCAACGTCCTGACTTTC.

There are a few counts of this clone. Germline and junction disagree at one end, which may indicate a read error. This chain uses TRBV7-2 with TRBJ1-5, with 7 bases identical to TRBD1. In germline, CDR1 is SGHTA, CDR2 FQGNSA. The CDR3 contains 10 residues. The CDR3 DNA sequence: TGTGCCAGCAGCTTAGCGCCAGGGGGATTT. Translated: CASSLAPGGF.

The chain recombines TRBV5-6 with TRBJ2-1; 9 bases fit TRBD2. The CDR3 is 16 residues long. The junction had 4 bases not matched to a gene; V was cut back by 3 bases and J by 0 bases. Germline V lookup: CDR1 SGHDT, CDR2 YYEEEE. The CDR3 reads CASSYGGGASYNEQFF. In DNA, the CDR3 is TGTGCCAGCAGCTACGGCGGGGGGGCCTCCTACAATGAGCAGTTCTTC.

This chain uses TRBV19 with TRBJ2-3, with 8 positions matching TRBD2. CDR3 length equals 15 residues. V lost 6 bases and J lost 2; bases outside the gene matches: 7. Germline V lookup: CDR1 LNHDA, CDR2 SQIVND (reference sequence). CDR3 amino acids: CASSPMRGATDTQYF. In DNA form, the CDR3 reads TGTGCCAGTAGCCCGATGCGGGGGGCCACAGATACGCAGTATTTT.

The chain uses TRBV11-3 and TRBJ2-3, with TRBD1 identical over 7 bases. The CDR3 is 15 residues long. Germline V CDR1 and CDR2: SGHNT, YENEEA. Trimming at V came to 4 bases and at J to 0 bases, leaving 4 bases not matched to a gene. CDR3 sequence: CASSSRQGSTDTQYF. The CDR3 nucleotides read TGTGCCAGCAGCTCAAGACAGGGCAGCACAGATACGCAGTATTTT.

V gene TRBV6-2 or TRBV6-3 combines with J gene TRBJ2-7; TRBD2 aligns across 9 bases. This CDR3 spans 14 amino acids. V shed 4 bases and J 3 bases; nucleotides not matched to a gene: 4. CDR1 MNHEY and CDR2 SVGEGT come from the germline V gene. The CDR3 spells CASSLLAGRYEQYF. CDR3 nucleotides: TGTGCCAGCAGTTTGCTAGCGGGGCGCTACGAGCAGTACTTC.

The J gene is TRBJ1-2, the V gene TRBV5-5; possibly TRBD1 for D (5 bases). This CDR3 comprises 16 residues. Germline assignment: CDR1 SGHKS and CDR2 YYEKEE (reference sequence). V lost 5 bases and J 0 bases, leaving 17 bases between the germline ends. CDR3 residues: CASSPGPGGPNYGYTF. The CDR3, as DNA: TGTGCCAGCAGTCCGGGACCGGGAGGACCTAACTATGGCTACACCTTC.

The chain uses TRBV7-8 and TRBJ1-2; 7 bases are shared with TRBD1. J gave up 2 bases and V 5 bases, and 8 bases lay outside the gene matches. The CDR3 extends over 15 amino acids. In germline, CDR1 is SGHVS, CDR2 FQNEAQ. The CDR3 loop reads CASSPRGQANYGYTF. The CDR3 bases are TGTGCCAGCAGCCCGCGCGGACAGGCCAACTATGGCTACACCTTC.

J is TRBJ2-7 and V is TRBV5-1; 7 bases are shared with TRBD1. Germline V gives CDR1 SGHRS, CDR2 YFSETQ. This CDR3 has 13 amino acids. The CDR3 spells CVQRRDRTYEQYF. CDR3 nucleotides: TGCGTCCAACGCCGGGACAGAACCTACGAGCAGTACTTC.

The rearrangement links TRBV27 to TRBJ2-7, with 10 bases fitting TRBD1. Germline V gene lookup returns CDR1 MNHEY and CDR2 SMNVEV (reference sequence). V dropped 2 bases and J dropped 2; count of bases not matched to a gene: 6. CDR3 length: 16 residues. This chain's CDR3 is CASSLGRGQGTYEQYF. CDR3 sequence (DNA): TGTGCCAGCAGTTTAGGTAGGGGACAGGGGACCTACGAGCAGTACTTC.

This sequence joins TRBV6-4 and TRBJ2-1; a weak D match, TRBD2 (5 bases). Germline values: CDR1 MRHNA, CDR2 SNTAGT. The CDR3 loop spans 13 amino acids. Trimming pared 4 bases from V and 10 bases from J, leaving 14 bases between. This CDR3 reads CASSASRGGEQFF. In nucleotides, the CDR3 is TGTGCCAGCAGTGCGAGTCGGGGTGGAGAGCAGTTCTTC.

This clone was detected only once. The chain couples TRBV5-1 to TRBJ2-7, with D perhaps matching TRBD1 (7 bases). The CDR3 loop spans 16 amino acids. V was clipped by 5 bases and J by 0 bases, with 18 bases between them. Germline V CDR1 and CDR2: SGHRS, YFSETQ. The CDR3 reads CASSPQGGGASYEQYF. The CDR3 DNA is TGCGCCAGCAGTCCCCAGGGGGGTGGAGCCTCCTACGAGCAGTACTTC.

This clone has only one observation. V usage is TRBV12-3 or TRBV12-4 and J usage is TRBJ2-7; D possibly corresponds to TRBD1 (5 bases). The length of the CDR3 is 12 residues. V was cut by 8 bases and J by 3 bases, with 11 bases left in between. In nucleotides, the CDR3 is TGTGCCAGCTCAAGGGGAAACTACGAGCAGTACTTC. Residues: CASSRGNYEQYF.

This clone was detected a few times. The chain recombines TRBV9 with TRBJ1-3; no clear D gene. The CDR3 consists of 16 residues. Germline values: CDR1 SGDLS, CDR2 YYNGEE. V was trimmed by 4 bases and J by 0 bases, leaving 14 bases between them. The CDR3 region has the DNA TGTGCCAGCAGCCCGAGGCTCGAGAGCTCTGGAAACACCATATATTTT. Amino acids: CASSPRLESSGNTIYF.

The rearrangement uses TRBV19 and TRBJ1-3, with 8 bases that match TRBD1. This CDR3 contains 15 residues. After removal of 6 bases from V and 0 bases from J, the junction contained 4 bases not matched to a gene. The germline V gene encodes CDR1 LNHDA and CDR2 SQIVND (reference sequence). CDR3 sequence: CASSQTGGSGNTIYF. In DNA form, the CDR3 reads TGTGCCAGTAGCCAAACAGGGGGCTCTGGAAACACCATATATTTT.

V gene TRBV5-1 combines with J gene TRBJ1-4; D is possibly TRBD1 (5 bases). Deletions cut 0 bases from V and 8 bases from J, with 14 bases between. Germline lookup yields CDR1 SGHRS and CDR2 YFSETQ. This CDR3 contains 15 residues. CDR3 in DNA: TGCGCCAGCAGCTTGGATGGCAGGGAAGGAGAAAAACTGTTTTTT. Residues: CASSLDGREGEKLFF.

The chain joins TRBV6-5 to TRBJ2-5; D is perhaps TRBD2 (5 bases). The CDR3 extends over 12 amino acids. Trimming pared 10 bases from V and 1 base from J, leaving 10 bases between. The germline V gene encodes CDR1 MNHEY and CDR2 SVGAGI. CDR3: CAILGLQETQYF. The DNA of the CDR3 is TGTGCCATACTAGGTCTCCAAGAGACCCAGTACTTC.